The 4 T cell receptor beta chains below were found in one sample sequenced in a study of blood T cell repertoires in COVID-19. Assay: immunoSEQ multiplex PCR; the TCRdb copy retains only in-frame clones and omits some. The repertoire holds approximately 170,000 clones, around four fifths seen once, with less than 4.5% in the top ten. Input material: PBMCs or T cells enriched from blood (not recorded which). These receptors were collected from a woman between 45 and 60 years old in a cohort exposed to, infected with or recovered from COVID-19 (not recorded which).

V usage is TRBV19 and J usage is TRBJ1-6; D not resolved. Trimming took 6 bases from V and 7 from J, leaving 10 bases between them. CDR3 length equals 13 residues. Germline lookup yields CDR1 LNHDA and CDR2 SQIVND (reference sequence). Written as DNA, the CDR3 is TGTGCCAGTAGGGTGGGCAGAAATTCACCCCTCCACTTT. It is translated as CASRVGRNSPLHF.

CDR3 sequence reads: CASSQDRGEETQYF. CDR3 bases: TGCGCCAGCAGCCAAGACCGGGGTGAAGAGACCCAGTACTTC. The rearrangement joins TRBV4-3 to TRBJ2-5, with a weak D call TRBD2 (5 bases). Germline V CDR1 and CDR2: LGHNA, YSLEER. V gave up 0 bases and J gave up 3 bases, with 8 bases separating them. CDR3 length: 14 amino acids.

CDR3: CASSQAPGTGGYEQYF. In DNA, the CDR3 is TGTGCCAGCAGCCAGGCCCCCGGGACAGGGGGCTACGAGCAGTACTTC. The rearrangement uses TRBV7-2 and TRBJ2-7, with 11 bases fitting TRBD1. Germline trimming cut 5 bases from V and 3 bases from J; bases unmatched to any gene: 9. Germline-derived CDR1 and CDR2 are SGHTA and FQGNSA. The CDR3 is 16 residues long.

DNA of the CDR3: TGTGCCAGCAGCCAGGGGAGGGGTAATGAAAAACTGTTTTTT. Translated: CASSQGRGNEKLFF. V is TRBV7-9 and J is TRBJ1-4, with D possibly TRBD1 on 6 matching bases. This CDR3 has 14 amino acids. With 5 bases removed from V and 4 bases from J, the gap between germline ends came to 11 bases. Germline CDR1 SEHNR, CDR2 FQNEAQ (reference sequence).